This note documents a single TCR beta chain sequence. As yet, its antigen is unknown. The data were taken from a study of T cell clonotyping in hematopoietic cell transplantation. Samples: about 28 days before transplant, then days 30, 100 and 180 after. Profiling relied on immunoSEQ multiplex PCR, and the TCRdb table lists in-frame clones only, not all of them. The sample shows roughly 13,000 clones, roughly 94% of them seen only once. The germline gives CDR1 SEHNR, CDR2 FQNEAQ (reference sequence). V lost 3 bases and J 3 bases, leaving 14 bases between the germline ends. CDR3 length: 15 amino acids. General study results and limits: Pathologically expanded recipient clonotypes increased progressively from day 30 to day 180 as diversity fell. Few recipient clonotypes overlapped donors; over 95% were de novo at given depth. Broader posttransplant TCR repertoire diversity was predicted by graft donor and pretransplant recipient Inverse Simpson Index values.

This clonotype was obtained from a male patient aged 60-69 years who had an allogeneic stem cell transplant from an unrelated donor, so the T cells may come from the graft donor. Some clones in this sample may be carry-over from other donors' samples. V gene TRBV7-9 combines with J gene TRBJ1-2; weak D call: TRBD1 (5 bases). The sample in question was PBMCs, obtained 30 days after allogeneic stem cell transplant. This CDR3 is CASSFVKGLDYGYTF. The CDR3 DNA reads TGTGCCAGCAGCTTCGTTAAGGGGCTGGACTATGGCTACACCTTC.